A selection of T cell receptor beta chains follows, all from one sample in a study of neoadjuvant anti-PD-1 for oral cavity cancer. Using immunoSEQ multiplex PCR, the repertoire was profiled, and TCRdb retains in-frame clones only, with some absent. The sample carries approximately 35,000 clones, around nine tenths recorded once. Source: PBMCs, taken before nivolumab (anti-PD-1) treatment. Every receptor here comes from a person aged 35-80 years with oral cavity squamous cell carcinoma. CDR3s include the opening cysteine and the closing phenylalanine or tryptophan. D genes are given only for firm matches. Rows give clone size only sometimes, using once, few, many, or a class for an expanded clone.

size	D	V	J	DNA	CDR3
.	.	TRBV5-5	TRBJ1-6	TGTGCCAGCAGCTTGGGTGAGGTTTACGGTTCACCCCTCCACTTT	CASSLGEVYGSPLHF
.	TRBD1	TRBV9	TRBJ1-6	TGTGCCAGCAGCCCTTGGACAGGGACAGATTCACCCCTCCACTTT	CASSPWTGTDSPLHF
.	.	TRBV9	TRBJ2-3	TGTGCCAGCAGCTTACAAGGGGAGGCAGATACGCAGTATTTT	CASSLQGEADTQYF
.	.	TRBV11-2	TRBJ1-1	TGTGCCAGCAGCTTATTGACAGGTTCGAACACTGAAGCTTTCTTT	CASSLLTGSNTEAFF
.	TRBD1	TRBV9	TRBJ2-1	TGTGCCAGCAGCCCTCGGACAGGAGAGGATGGTTATGAGCAGTTCTTC	CASSPRTGEDGYEQFF
.	.	TRBV7-2	TRBJ1-5	TGTGCCAGCAGCTTAGACGGCAGAGATCAGCCCCAGCATTTT	CASSLDGRDQPQHF
.	TRBD1	TRBV14	TRBJ1-1	TGTGCCAGCAGCCCGAGGGGGCGGGAAGCTTTCTTT	CASSPRGREAFF
.	.	TRBV5-4	TRBJ1-1	TGTGCCAGCAGCTTAACCCTTGGGCAAGTGAACACTGAAGCTTTCTTT	CASSLTLGQVNTEAFF
once	.	TRBV6-4	TRBJ1-3	TGTGCCAGCAGTGACGTCGCCAGGTCTGGAAACACCATATATTTT	CASSDVARSGNTIYF
.	.	TRBV7-8	TRBJ1-1	TGTGCCAGCAGCGGTAAACCGGGACAACAGAACACTGAAGCTTTCTTT	CASSGKPGQQNTEAFF
.	.	TRBV5-1	TRBJ1-2	TGCGCCAGCAGCTTGGGACAGGACTCTAACTATGGCTACACCTTC	CASSLGQDSNYGYTF
.	TRBD1	TRBV7-2	TRBJ1-5	TGTGCCAGCAGCTACGGGACAGGGGGTCGTCAGCCCCAGCATTTT	CASSYGTGGRQPQHF
.	.	TRBV2	TRBJ2-7	TGTGCCAGCAGTTTGGTCCAGGGATCCCCTTCCTACGAGCAGTACTTC	CASSLVQGSPSYEQYF
.	.	TRBV30	TRBJ1-6	TGTGCCTGGGGACTGATGAATTCACCCCTCCACTTT	CAWGLMNSPLHF
.	.	TRBV5-4	TRBJ2-1	TGTGCCAGCAGCGCCGCAGGATTTCCCTCCTACAATGAGCAGTTCTTC	CASSAAGFPSYNEQFF
once	.	TRBV27	TRBJ2-7	TGTGCCAGCAGTAGCTACAGGGCCTACGAGCAGTACTTC	CASSSYRAYEQYF
.	.	TRBV2	TRBJ2-5	TGTGCCACCTCAGGGCTAACCAAAGAGACCCAGTACTTC	CATSGLTKETQYF
.	.	TRBV21-1	TRBJ2-4	TGTGCCAGCAGCTCCCGCGCTGCCTGCGAATCCCCGGGACAGCAAGCCAAAAACATTCAGTACTTC	CASSSRAACESPGQQAKNIQYF
once	.	TRBV9	TRBJ2-5	TGTGCCAGCAGCATCTCCGGGACCCCGGTCGGAGAGACCCAGTACTTC	CASSISGTPVGETQYF
.	.	TRBV7-8	TRBJ2-7	TGTGCCAGCAGCTCCCGGGAGGGACAGGGTTCGTACGAGCAGTACTTC	CASSSREGQGSYEQYF
.	.	TRBV20-1	TRBJ1-1	TGCAGTGCCTTCTCCAACACTGAAGCTTTCTTT	CSAFSNTEAFF
.	.	TRBV20-1	TRBJ2-3	TGCAGTGCTAGGAATCTGGATACGCAGTATTTT	CSARNLDTQYF
.	TRBD1	TRBV30	TRBJ1-5	TGTGCCTGGAATACAGGGGGCGGGCAGCCCCAGCATTTT	CAWNTGGGQPQHF
.	.	TRBV6-1	TRBJ2-1	TGTGCCATCGAGGCAGGGTCCTGGAATGAGCAGTTCTTC	CAIEAGSWNEQFF
.	TRBD1	TRBV5-6	TRBJ2-6	TGTGCCAGCAGCTTGGAACAGGGGGAAGCTGGGGCCAACGTCCTGACTTTC	CASSLEQGEAGANVLTF
.	.	TRBV11-2	TRBJ2-7	TGTGCCAGCAGCTTAGGGACACTCTACGAGCAGTACTTC	CASSLGTLYEQYF
.	.	TRBV7-2	TRBJ1-2	TGTGCCAGCAGCGGGGGATTGAACTATGGCTACACCTTC	CASSGGLNYGYTF
.	.	TRBV20-1	TRBJ1-2	TGCAGTGCTGGGATGGGAGGGGGCTACACCTTC	CSAGMGGGYTF
.	.	TRBV9	TRBJ2-2	TGTGCCAGCAGCGTAGGGGGGCTCGGGGAGCTGTTTTTT	CASSVGGLGELFF
.	.	TRBV27	TRBJ1-3	TGTGCCAGCAGGGTCGGAATTGGGGCGGACACCATATATTTT	CASRVGIGADTIYF
.	.	TRBV10-1	TRBJ2-6	TGCGCCAGCAGTGAGGCGCGGGCTGGGGCCAACGTCCTGACTTTC	CASSEARAGANVLTF
.	.	TRBV7-8	TRBJ2-7	TGTGCCAGCAGCTTGGACACCGGGACATACTACGAGCAGTACTTC	CASSLDTGTYYEQYF
.	.	TRBV6-5	TRBJ1-4	TGTGCCAGCAGTTACGCCCAGTACAATGAAAAACTGTTTTTT	CASSYAQYNEKLFF
.	.	TRBV4-2	TRBJ2-1	TGTGCCAGCAGCCAAGATAGATGGAATGAGCAGTTCTTC	CASSQDRWNEQFF
.	TRBD1	TRBV6-6	TRBJ1-2	TGTGCCAGCAGCTCCGGGGACAGGGGCTTAGGGGGCTACACCTTC	CASSSGDRGLGGYTF
.	TRBD1	TRBV7-2	TRBJ1-6	TGTGCCAGCAGCGTCGACAGGGTGGGTTCACCCCTCCACTTT	CASSVDRVGSPLHF
medium-sized	TRBD2	TRBV4-1	TRBJ2-1	TGCGCCAGCAGCCAAGGGGGGGAGGGGTACAATGAGCAGTTCTTC	CASSQGGEGYNEQFF
.	TRBD1	TRBV25-1	TRBJ2-5	TGTGCCAGCAGTGCCCAAGGACAGGTGGAGACCCAGTACTTC	CASSAQGQVETQYF
few	TRBD1	TRBV5-1	TRBJ2-1	TGCGCCAGCAGCTTGGTAGGGGACAGGGCCGTCAATGAGCAGTTCTTC	CASSLVGDRAVNEQFF
.	TRBD1	TRBV6-4	TRBJ1-2	TGTGCCAGCAGTGGGGGGACAGGGTTGAGCTACACCTTC	CASSGGTGLSYTF
once	.	TRBV2	TRBJ2-7	TGTGCCAGCAGGGGTTCAAACAGCCCCTGGAACGAGCAGTACTTC	CASRGSNSPWNEQYF
.	TRBD2	TRBV5-1	TRBJ2-7	TGCGCCAGCAGCTTGGGACTAGCTTTCTACGAGCAGTACTTC	CASSLGLAFYEQYF
once	.	TRBV2	TRBJ2-5	TGTGCCAGCAGGGACCTCCAAGAGACCCAGTACTTC	CASRDLQETQYF
.	.	TRBV2	TRBJ2-1	TGTGCCAGCAGTCTGTTCCAGGGTTGGGATGAGCAGTTCTTC	CASSLFQGWDEQFF
.	TRBD2	TRBV5-6	TRBJ2-5	TGTGCCAGCAGCTCACTAGCGGATGCAATGGAGACCCAGTACTTC	CASSSLADAMETQYF
.	.	TRBV29-1	TRBJ1-2	TGCAGCGTTGACGAGGGGCACTATGGCTACACCTTC	CSVDEGHYGYTF